This TCR beta chain comes out of a study of CD8 T cells in ankylosing spondylitis (dated 2017 in TCRdb). Study-level background: T cell receptor beta repertoires were profiled in healthy donors and ankylosing spondylitis patients so that disease-linked TCR variants could be found. Samples of peripheral blood were taken, and for ankylosing spondylitis patients, synovial fluid was collected as well. In total, the full study cohort was made up of roughly 110 healthy donors and 20 to 25 ankylosing spondylitis patients.

The germline V gene yields SGHRS for CDR1 and YFSETQ for CDR2. CDR3 length: 14 amino acids, cysteine to phenylalanine. The retained sequence is limited to the CDR3, 42 bases, with the frame set at the first base. Sequencer: Illumina HiSeq 2500. Quantitative 5'-RACE with molecular barcodes was the method used to prepare the TCR beta libraries. The original methods were these. A new computational method based on a probabilistic model of VDJ rearrangement was used to identify disease-linked TCR variants. In-frame beta chains were kept once TCRdb had trimmed the public reads at Q25 with fastp and called clones with MiXCR. For every CDR3 protein sequence, its rows merge into one entry that carries the most common genes and DNA. Clone size and V and J calls follow TCRdb, not the original study. A total of 400,000 or so distinct CDR3 sequences appear in this sample, 26% of them only once. The ten largest clones take up roughly 0.8% of the sample.

As to this clonotype: Which antigen it targets is not known. The junction differs from germline at one of its ends, possibly a read error.

Broader findings and caveats from the paper: Some of the motif variants had been reported before in the synovial fluid and blood of reactive arthritis patients, a finding that suggests common disease-initiation mechanisms. The disease-linked clones had a CD8+ phenotype and were found at relatively low frequencies in peripheral blood. The disease-linked clones were reported to be significantly enriched in matched synovial fluid samples from ankylosing spondylitis patients. A TCR beta motif of eight highly homologous amino acid variants appeared characteristic of blood from ankylosing spondylitis patients.

This receptor was obtained from a male donor with ankylosing spondylitis. This chain is built from TRBV5-1 and TRBJ2-2, with the D gene not clear enough to name. Sequencing was performed on blood, either unsorted or a sorted T cell fraction (not recorded which). The nucleotides read TGCGCCAGCAGTCAGGTAGCTGATACCGTGGAGCTGTTTTTT. This yields the protein CASSQVADTVELFF.